This section outlines one T cell receptor (beta chain) sequence together with its context. V shed 1 base and J shed 3 bases, with 18 bases lying between them. Germline V gives CDR1 SGHDN, CDR2 FVKESK. This CDR3 region has 17 residues. These data come from a study of blood T cell repertoires in COVID-19. The overall study: Italy, Spain and the United States were the sources of the convalescent and acute COVID-19 samples. T cells, B-cell-depleted T cells, or PBMCs provided the cDNA or gDNA that served as material.

Study processing details: Using reference gene primer amplification, nucleated cell counts were estimated. TCRdb's table, derived via immunoSEQ multiplex PCR, lists solely in-frame clones and lacks some. V and J calls and clone size follow that table, whereas D and trimming were derived from the DNA. Among tens of thousands of clones listed, around 85% were seen once. This receptor was identified in a man in his 60s with acute or convalescent COVID-19. Sample: peripheral blood. The chain employs TRBV14 and TRBJ1-1; TRBD1 might be the D (6 bases). CDR3 loop: CASSQGDSWGLYTEAFF. CDR3 DNA: TGTGCCAGCAGCCAAGGAGACTCTTGGGGGCTCTACACTGAAGCTTTCTTT.